The T cell receptor beta chain described here comes from a study of blood T cells in healthy people across ages. Combining a sample-barcoded 5' primer with a J-beta primer mix, a second PCR ran for roughly 6 to 12 cycles. Each CDR3 protein gets one entry after TCRdb re-called the 5' RACE reads with MiXCR. Altogether over 600,000 distinct CDR3 sequences are present, roughly 46% being singletons, with the ten largest covering approximately 18%. There are 14 residues in the CDR3. J lost 11 bases, V lost 6 bases, and 14 bases had no gene match. Per the germline V gene, CDR1 is ENHRY and CDR2 is SYGVKD. Sequencing was performed on blood. The gene calls are TRBV10-3 and TRBJ2-5, with 8 nucleotides matching TRBD1. This sequence originates from a man aged 80 or over in good health. CDR3 sequence reads: CAIRSGQGDNEQYF. CDR3 DNA sequence: TGTGCCATCAGGTCAGGACAGGGAGACAATGAGCAGTACTTC.